The T cell receptor beta chain under discussion was sequenced for a study of control samples from healthy donors and cancer patients. Trimming pared 0 bases from V and 0 bases from J, leaving 9 bases between. CDR3 length equals 16 residues. The V gene's germline CDR1 is MNHNY and CDR2 SVGAGI (reference sequence). Data came from immunoSEQ multiplex PCR; TCRdb stores just in-frame clones and leaves some out. The top ten clones hold around 1.8% of a sample with fewer than 40,000 clones, roughly 92% of them seen once. Material for sequencing was PBMCs. The receptor's source is a man aged 40-55 years with colorectal cancer. The chain joins TRBV6-6 to TRBJ1-3, with D maybe TRBD1 (5 bases). CDR3 sequence reads: CASSYSSDNSGNTIYF. The CDR3 coding sequence is TGTGCCAGCAGTTACTCGTCGGACAACTCTGGAAACACCATATATTTT.